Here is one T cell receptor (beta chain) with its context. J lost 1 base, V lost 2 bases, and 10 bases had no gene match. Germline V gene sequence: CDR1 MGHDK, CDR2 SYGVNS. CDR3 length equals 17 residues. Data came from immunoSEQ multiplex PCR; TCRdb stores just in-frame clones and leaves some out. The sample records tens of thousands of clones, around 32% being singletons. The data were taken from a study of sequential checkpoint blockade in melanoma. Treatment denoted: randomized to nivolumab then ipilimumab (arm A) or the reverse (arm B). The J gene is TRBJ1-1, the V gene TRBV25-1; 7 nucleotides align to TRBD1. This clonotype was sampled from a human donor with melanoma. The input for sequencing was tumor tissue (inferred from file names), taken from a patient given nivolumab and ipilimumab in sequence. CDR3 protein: CASSETKQGYRNTEAFF. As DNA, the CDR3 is TGTGCCAGCAGTGAAACGAAACAGGGGTATCGGAACACTGAAGCTTTCTTT.